This TCR beta chain was captured by sequencing in a study of blood T cells in healthy people across ages. Ten milliliters was the volume of peripheral blood drawn from each donor. A sample-barcoded 5' primer and a J-beta primer mix were used in a second PCR of roughly 6 to 11 cycles. MiXCR, run by TCRdb on the 5' RACE reads, gives a single entry per CDR3 protein. In the table there are about 680,000 distinct CDR3 sequences, 45% to 50% of which are singletons. Study outcomes and limitations: A conclusive naive versus antigen-experienced comparison was prevented by the unsorted PBMCs.

Comments on this clonotype: The antigen remains undetermined.

Sequencing was performed on blood. The receptor was isolated from a woman aged 60 to 75 in good health.

The CDR3 DNA reads TGTGCCAGCAGCTTAGCGGAGGTGGTAGCGGGAAAGCAGTTCTTC. This sequence encodes CASSLAEVVAGKQFF. The chain combines TRBV7-2 with TRBJ2-1; 8 bases agree with TRBD2. Germline V gene sequence: CDR1 SGHTA, CDR2 FQGNSA. This CDR3 contains 15 residues. The J segment lost 11 bases and the V segment lost 0 bases, leaving 9 bases of the junction unmatched.